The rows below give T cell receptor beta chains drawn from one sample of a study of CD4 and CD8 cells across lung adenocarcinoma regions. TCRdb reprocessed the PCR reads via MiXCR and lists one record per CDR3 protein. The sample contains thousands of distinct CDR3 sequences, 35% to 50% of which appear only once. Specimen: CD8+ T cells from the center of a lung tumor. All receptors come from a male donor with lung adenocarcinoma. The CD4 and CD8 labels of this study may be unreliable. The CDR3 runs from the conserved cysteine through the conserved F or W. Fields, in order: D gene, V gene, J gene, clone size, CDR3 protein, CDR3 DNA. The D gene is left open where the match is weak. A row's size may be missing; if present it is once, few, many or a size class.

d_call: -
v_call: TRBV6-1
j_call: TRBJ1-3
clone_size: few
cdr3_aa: CASLPRGRVGNTIYF
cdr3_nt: TGTGCCAGCCTCCCCAGAGGAAGGGTTGGAAACACCATATATTTT

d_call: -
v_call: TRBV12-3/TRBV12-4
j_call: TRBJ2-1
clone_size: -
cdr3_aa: CASSYDGTSYNEQFF
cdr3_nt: TGTGCCAGCAGTTACGACGGGACATCCTACAATGAGCAGTTCTTC

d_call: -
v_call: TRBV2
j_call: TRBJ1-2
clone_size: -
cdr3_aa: CARLVLGRGYTF
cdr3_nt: TGTGCCAGGCTAGTTCTAGGGAGAGGCTACACCTTC

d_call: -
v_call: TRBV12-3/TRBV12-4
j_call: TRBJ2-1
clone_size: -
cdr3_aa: CASSLVGPQFF
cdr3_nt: TGTGCCAGCAGTTTGGTGGGACCGCAGTTCTTC

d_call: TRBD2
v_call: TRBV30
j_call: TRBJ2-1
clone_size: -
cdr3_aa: CAWSVGFGTTYEQFF
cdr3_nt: TGTGCCTGGAGTGTGGGGTTTGGGACTACTTATGAGCAGTTCTTC

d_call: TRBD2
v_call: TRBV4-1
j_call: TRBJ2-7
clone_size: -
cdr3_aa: CASSQSLLAGGPYEQYF
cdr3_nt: TGCGCCAGCAGCCAGAGCCTCCTCGCGGGAGGGCCTTACGAGCAGTACTTC

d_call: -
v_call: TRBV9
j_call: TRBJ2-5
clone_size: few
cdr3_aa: CASSVEGSETQYF
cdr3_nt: TGTGCCAGCAGCGTCGAAGGCTCGGAGACCCAGTACTTC

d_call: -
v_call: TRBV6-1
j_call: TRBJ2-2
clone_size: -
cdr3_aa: CASSPKWTGELFF
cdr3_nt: TGTGCCAGCAGTCCCAAGTGGACCGGGGAGCTGTTTTTT

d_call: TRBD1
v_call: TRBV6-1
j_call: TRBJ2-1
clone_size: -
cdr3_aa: CASSDTSGTAYNEQFF
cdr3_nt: TGTGCCAGCAGTGACACCTCCGGGACAGCATACAATGAGCAGTTCTTC

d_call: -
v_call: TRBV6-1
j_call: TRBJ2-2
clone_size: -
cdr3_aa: CASRPTQGYEQYFGNTGELFF
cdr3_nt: -

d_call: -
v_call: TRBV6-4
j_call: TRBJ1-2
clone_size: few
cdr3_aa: CASSDQGGYGYTF
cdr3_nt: TGTGCCAGCAGTGACCAGGGTGGCTATGGCTACACCTTC